Below, 17 T cell receptor beta chains from the same sample are listed, as sequenced in a study of shared clonotypes between healthy human individuals. Sequencing used immunoSEQ multiplex PCR; TCRdb keeps in-frame clones, though not all of them. The profile covers about 580,000 clones, with 95% to 98% appearing a single time and less than 0.35% taken by the ten largest. Naive CD8 cells, CD45RO-negative and positively selected for CCR7, excluded terminally differentiated effector memory CD45RA+ cells. The sequenced sample was naive CD8+ T cells sorted from blood. The receptors shown here come from a young man in good health.

The chain combines TRBV7-8 with TRBJ2-2, with D uncertain. Trimming left V 5 bases short and J 1 base short, with 17 bases between. From germline, CDR1 is SGHVS and CDR2 FQNEAQ. The CDR3 has 17 residues. The CDR3 here is CASSPGPGQENTGELFF. The CDR3 coding sequence is TGTGCCAGCAGCCCCGGACCCGGTCAGGAGAACACCGGGGAGCTGTTTTTT. The full variable domain, in which reference TRBV7-8 and TRBJ2-2 provide the parts outside the CDR3, is GAGVSQSPRYKVAKRGQDVALRCDPISGHVSLFWYQQALGQGPEFLTYFQNEAQLDKSGLPSDRFFAERPEGSVSTLKIQRTQQEDSAVYLCASSPGPGQENTGELFFGEGSRLTVL.

This CDR3 is CASSPLGDFSYNEQFF. The DNA of the CDR3 is TGTGCCAGCAGCCCCTTAGGGGACTTCTCCTACAATGAGCAGTTCTTC. The chain employs TRBV7-3 and TRBJ2-1; the D gene is possibly TRBD2 (6 bases). V lost 5 bases to trimming and J lost 0 bases, with 14 bases between them. CDR1 SGHTA and CDR2 FQGTGA come from the germline V gene. This CDR3 has 16 residues.

V usage is TRBV9 and J usage is TRBJ2-1; 9 nucleotides line up with TRBD1. Germline assignment: CDR1 SGDLS and CDR2 YYNGEE. CDR3 length: 16 amino acids. Trimming removed 3 bases from V and 3 bases from J; junction bases left unmatched: 7. This CDR3 reads CASSGTGTGSYNEQFF. CDR3 DNA: TGTGCCAGCAGCGGTACCGGGACAGGGAGCTACAATGAGCAGTTCTTC.

The CDR3 DNA follows: TGTGCCAGCAGCCAACAGGGTCAGCAGCCCCAGCATTTT. It translates to CASSQQGQQPQHF. This rearrangement joins TRBV6-5 to TRBJ1-5, with a possible D match to TRBD1 (6 bases). Trimming took 6 bases from V and 7 from J, leaving 13 bases between them. This CDR3 spans 13 amino acids. Germline-derived CDR1 and CDR2 are MNHEY and SVGAGI.

The chain recombines TRBV11-2 with TRBJ2-7; TRBD1 agrees at 9 bases. The J segment lost 3 bases and the V segment lost 5 bases, leaving 5 bases of the junction unmatched. This CDR3 contains 14 residues. Germline loops: CDR1 SGHAT, CDR2 FQNNGV. The CDR3 loop is CASSQPGQGYEQYF. CDR3 sequence (DNA): TGTGCCAGCAGCCAACCGGGACAGGGCTACGAGCAGTACTTC.

The chain recombines TRBV10-1 with TRBJ2-1, with 7 positions matching TRBD2. The CDR3 covers 14 residues. The ends lost 4 bases at V and 6 bases at J; junction bases unmatched: 6. The germline V gene encodes CDR1 WNHNN and CDR2 SYGVQD (reference sequence). The CDR3 loop reads CASSVAGDVNEQFF. As DNA, the CDR3 is TGCGCCAGCAGTGTGGCGGGAGACGTCAATGAGCAGTTCTTC.

V is TRBV28 and J is TRBJ1-3; D is unclear. CDR1 is MDHEN and CDR2 is SYDVKM in the germline V gene. The CDR3 is 16 residues long. Between the trimmed V and J ends, which lost 6 bases and 2 bases, there was a span of 17 bases. CDR3 sequence reads: CASSPIRGSTGNTIYF. As DNA, the CDR3 is TGTGCCAGCAGCCCCATTCGAGGCAGTACTGGAAACACCATATATTTT.

The V gene is TRBV9, the J gene TRBJ2-5; possibly TRBD1 or TRBD2 for D (6 bases each). The CDR3 sequence is 14 residues long. Germline-derived CDR1 and CDR2 are SGDLS and YYNGEE. The V gene lost 3 bases and the J gene lost 1 base, with 10 bases spanning the gap. The CDR3 loop reads CASSAEGGQETQYF. In DNA, the CDR3 is TGTGCCAGCAGCGCCGAGGGGGGCCAAGAGACCCAGTACTTC.

This chain links TRBV5-6 with TRBJ2-2; no firm D call. Per germline, CDR1 SGHDT and CDR2 YYEEEE. Trimming pared 2 bases from V and 0 bases from J, leaving 11 bases between. The CDR3 has 16 amino acids. The CDR3 protein is CASSFWVETNTGELFF. The CDR3 DNA reads TGTGCCAGCAGCTTTTGGGTGGAGACGAACACCGGGGAGCTGTTTTTT.

The chain couples TRBV27 to TRBJ2-7, with 9 bases identical to TRBD1. The ends lost 11 bases at V and 7 bases at J; junction bases unmatched: 6. CDR1 is MNHEY and CDR2 is SMNVEV in the germline V gene (reference sequence). The CDR3 is 11 residues long. CDR3: CAVQGAGEQYF. For the CDR3, the DNA is TGTGCCGTACAGGGGGCTGGAGAGCAGTACTTC.

V usage is TRBV7-9 and J usage is TRBJ1-5; possible D gene TRBD1, 5 bases. Germline V gene lookup returns CDR1 SEHNR and CDR2 FQNEAQ (reference sequence). Trimming shortened V by 3 bases and J by 7 bases, and 13 bases separated the two germline ends. CDR3 length: 14 residues. The CDR3: CASSFGGVRQPQHF. CDR3 DNA sequence: TGTGCCAGCAGCTTTGGAGGGGTCAGGCAGCCCCAGCATTTT.

The chain joins TRBV7-9 to TRBJ2-7; TRBD2 might be the D (6 bases). The germline gives CDR1 SEHNR, CDR2 FQNEAQ (reference sequence). Between the trimmed V and J ends, which lost 0 bases and 3 bases, there was a span of 18 bases. The CDR3 extends over 17 amino acids. CDR3 residues: CASSLAELGGGLYEQYF. CDR3 DNA sequence: TGTGCCAGCAGCTTAGCGGAACTGGGGGGAGGCCTCTACGAGCAGTACTTC.

The V and J genes are TRBV15 and TRBJ1-1; D gene uncertain. The CDR3 sequence is 14 residues long. Germline-derived CDR1 and CDR2 are LNHNV and YYDKDF (reference sequence). V lost 1 base and J 4 bases, leaving 10 bases between the germline ends. CDR3 bases: TGTGCCACCAGCAGAGGCGGGGATAGCACTGAAGCTTTCTTT. Amino acids: CATSRGGDSTEAFF.

This chain links TRBV15 with TRBJ2-5; D is perhaps TRBD1 or TRBD2 (5 bases each). V lost 4 bases and J 0 bases, leaving 12 bases between the germline ends. The CDR3 is 15 residues long. From germline, CDR1 is LNHNV and CDR2 YYDKDF (reference sequence). The DNA of the CDR3 is TGTGCCACCAGCAACCCGGGACGGAACCAAGAGACCCAGTACTTC. The encoded protein is CATSNPGRNQETQYF.

The chain is built from TRBV9 and TRBJ1-5; the D is unclear. The length of the CDR3 is 15 residues. Germline CDR1 is SGDLS and CDR2 is YYNGEE. With 0 bases removed from V and 0 bases from J, the gap between germline ends came to 7 bases. The CDR3 protein is CASSVDADSNQPQHF. In DNA form, the CDR3 reads TGTGCCAGCAGCGTAGATGCCGATAGCAATCAGCCCCAGCATTTT. The variable domain in full, completed from reference TRBV9 and TRBJ1-5, reads DSGVTQTPKHLITATGQRVTLRCSPRSGDLSVYWYQQSLDQGLQFLIQYYNGEERAKGNILERFSAQQFPDLHSELNLSSLELGDSALYFCASSVDADSNQPQHFGDGTRLSIL.

The chain recombines TRBV11-2 with TRBJ2-7, with TRBD2 identical over 14 bases. The CDR3 is 18 amino acids. Germline V CDR1 and CDR2: SGHAT, FQNNGV. V was clipped by 5 bases and J by 1 base; unmatched bases: 10. The CDR3 bases are TGTGCCAGCAGCATGACTAGCGGGAGGGCCAAAAAATCCTACGAGCAGTACTTC. Its translation is CASSMTSGRAKKSYEQYF.

CDR3 sequence reads: CASRSLSGNTYEQYF. CDR3 sequence (DNA): TGTGCCAGCAGATCACTTAGCGGGAACACCTACGAGCAGTACTTC. The chain uses TRBV6-6 and TRBJ2-7; TRBD2 matches 8 bases. The V and J ends lost 6 bases and 2 bases, in that order; junction bases with no gene match: 9. CDR1 and CDR2 from the germline V gene are MNHNY and SVGAGI (reference sequence). This CDR3 is built from 15 residues.